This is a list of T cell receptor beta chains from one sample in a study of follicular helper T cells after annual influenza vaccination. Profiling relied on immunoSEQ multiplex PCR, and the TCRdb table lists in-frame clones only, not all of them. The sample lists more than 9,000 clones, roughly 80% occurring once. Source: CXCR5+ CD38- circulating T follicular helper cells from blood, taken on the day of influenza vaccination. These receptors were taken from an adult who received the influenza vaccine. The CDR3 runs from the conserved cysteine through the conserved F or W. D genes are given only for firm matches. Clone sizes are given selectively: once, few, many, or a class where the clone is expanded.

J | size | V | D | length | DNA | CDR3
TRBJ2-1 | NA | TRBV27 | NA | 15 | TGTGCCAGCAGACCCCCGGGACGGGCATTCGGTGAGCAGTTCTTC | CASRPPGRAFGEQFF
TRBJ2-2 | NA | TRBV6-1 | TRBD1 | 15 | TGTGCCAGCAGAGCCGGGACAGCAAACACCGGGGAGCTGTTTTTT | CASRAGTANTGELFF
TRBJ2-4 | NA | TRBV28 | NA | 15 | TGTGCCAGCGCCTCCGCCTTGAGGGCCAAAAACATTCAGTACTTC | CASASALRAKNIQYF
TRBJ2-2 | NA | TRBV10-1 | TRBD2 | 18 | TGCGCCAGCAGTGAGACGTATACTAGCGTGAGGAACACCGGGGAGCTGTTTTTT | CASSETYTSVRNTGELFF
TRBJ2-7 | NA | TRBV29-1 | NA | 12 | TGCAGCGCCGGTGCAGGGGTCGACGAGCAGTACTTC | CSAGAGVDEQYF
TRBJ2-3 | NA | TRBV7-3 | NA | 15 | TGTGCCAGCAGCCGCGGGTCTCTAGTCACAGATACGCAGTATTTT | CASSRGSLVTDTQYF
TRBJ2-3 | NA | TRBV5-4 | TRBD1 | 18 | TGTGCCAGCAGCTTGGGCCCCTCGGGACAGGGGGCTACAGATACGCAGTATTTT | CASSLGPSGQGATDTQYF
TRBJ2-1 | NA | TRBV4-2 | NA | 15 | TGTGCCAGCAGCCAAGAGTTAGTTTCCTACAATGAGCAGTTCTTC | CASSQELVSYNEQFF
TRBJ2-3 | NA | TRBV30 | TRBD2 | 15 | TGTGCCTGGGGGAGGGGCCCCCGGGGCACAGATACGCAGTATTTT | CAWGRGPRGTDTQYF
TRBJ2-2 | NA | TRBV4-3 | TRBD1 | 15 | TGCGCCAGCAGCACACGACAGGGGAGCACCGGGGAGCTGTTTTTT | CASSTRQGSTGELFF
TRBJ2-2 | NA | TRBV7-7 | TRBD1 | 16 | TGTGCCAGCAGCCCCTGGACAGGGCTGAACACCGGGGAGCTGTTTTTT | CASSPWTGLNTGELFF
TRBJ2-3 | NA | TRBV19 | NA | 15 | TGTGCCAGTAGTATGGGCCCCTTATTCACAGATACGCAGTATTTT | CASSMGPLFTDTQYF
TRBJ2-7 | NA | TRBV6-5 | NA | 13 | TGTGCCAGCAGAACCGGGAATAGCTACGAGCAGTACTTC | CASRTGNSYEQYF
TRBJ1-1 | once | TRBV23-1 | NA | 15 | TGCGCCAGCACTATTAGGGTGGGTCGGAACACTGAAGCTTTCTTT | CASTIRVGRNTEAFF
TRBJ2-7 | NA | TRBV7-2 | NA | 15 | TGTGCCAGCAGCTTAGCGGGCCTGGGGGCCAACGAGCAGTACTTC | CASSLAGLGANEQYF
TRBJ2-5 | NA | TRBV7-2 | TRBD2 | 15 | TGTGCCAGCAGCGACGGGACTAGCGGGAGTGAGACCCAGTACTTC | CASSDGTSGSETQYF
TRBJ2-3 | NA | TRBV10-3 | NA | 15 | TGTGCCATCAGCACCGGGACCGAGGCCGGAGATACGCAGTATTTT | CAISTGTEAGDTQYF
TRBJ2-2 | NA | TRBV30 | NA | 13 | TGTGCCTACAACAGGGGAGGCACCGGGGAGCTGTTTTTT | CAYNRGGTGELFF
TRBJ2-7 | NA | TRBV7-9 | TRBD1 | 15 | TGTGCCAGCAGCTTAGGGGGGACAGGTGCTTACGAGCAGTACTTC | CASSLGGTGAYEQYF
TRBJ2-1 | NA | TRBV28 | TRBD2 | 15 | TGTGCCAGCATGCAATATGGACTAGCGTACAATGAGCAGTTCTTC | CASMQYGLAYNEQFF
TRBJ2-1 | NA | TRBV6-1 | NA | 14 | TGTGCCAGCAAGGTTGGGGGGACAGACAATGAGCAGTTCTTC | CASKVGGTDNEQFF
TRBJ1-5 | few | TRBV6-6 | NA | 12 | TGTGCCAGCAGTGACAACAATCAGCCCCAGCATTTT | CASSDNNQPQHF
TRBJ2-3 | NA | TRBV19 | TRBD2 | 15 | TGTGCCAGTAGTCCACGGACTAGTTTGTCGGATACGCAGTATTTT | CASSPRTSLSDTQYF
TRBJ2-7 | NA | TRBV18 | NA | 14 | TGTGCCAGCTCACCAAACAACAGGGCAAGCGAGCAGTACTTC | CASSPNNRASEQYF
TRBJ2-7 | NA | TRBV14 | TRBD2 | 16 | TGTGCCAGCAGCCCACGGGGGGTAGCGGCCTCCTACGAGCAGTACTTC | CASSPRGVAASYEQYF
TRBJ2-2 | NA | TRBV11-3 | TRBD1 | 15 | TGTGCCAGCAGCCCCGGGACAGGGCGGACCGGGGAGCTGTTTTTT | CASSPGTGRTGELFF
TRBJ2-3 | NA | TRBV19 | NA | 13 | TGTGCCAGTAGTATCATGCGGACAGATACGCAGTATTTT | CASSIMRTDTQYF
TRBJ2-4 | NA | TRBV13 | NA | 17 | TGTGCCAGCAGCCTCCCCATGGGAGACAGGTCTCGAAACATTCAGTACTTC | CASSLPMGDRSRNIQYF
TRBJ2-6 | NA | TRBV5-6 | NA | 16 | TGTGCCAGCAGCCTGGTACGACTCTCTGGGGCCAACGTCCTGACTTTC | CASSLVRLSGANVLTF
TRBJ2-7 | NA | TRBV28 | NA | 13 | TGTGCCAGCTGGGACCGGAGACCTTACGAGCAGTACTTC | CASWDRRPYEQYF
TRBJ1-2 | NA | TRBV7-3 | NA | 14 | TGTGCCAGCAGCTTAATGGGCCGGGAGGGTGGCTACACCTTC | CASSLMGREGGYTF
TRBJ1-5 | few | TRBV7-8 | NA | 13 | TGTGCCAGCAGGGGCGTCGCGGAGGGCCCCCAGCATTTT | CASRGVAEGPQHF
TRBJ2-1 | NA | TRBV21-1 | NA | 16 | TGTGCCAGCAGCGAAACTTCCGGGACCTTCCTCAGTGAGCAGTTCTTC | CASSETSGTFLSEQFF
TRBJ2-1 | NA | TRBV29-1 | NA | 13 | TGCAGCGCGACCGCCGACAGTTACAATGAGCAGTTCTTC | CSATADSYNEQFF
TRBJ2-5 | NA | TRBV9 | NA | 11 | TGTGCCAGCTCACAGGGTGAGACCCAGTACTTC | CASSQGETQYF
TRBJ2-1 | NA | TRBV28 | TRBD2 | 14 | TGTGCCAGCAGCCCTAGCGGGACCAGAAATGAGCAGTTCTTC | CASSPSGTRNEQFF
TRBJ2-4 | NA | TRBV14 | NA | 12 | TGTGCCAGCAGCCTAGCCAAAAACATTCAGTACTTC | CASSLAKNIQYF
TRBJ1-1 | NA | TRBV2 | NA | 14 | TGTGCCAGCACCTGGGAGGGGCCTGGGGCTGAAGCTTTCTTT | CASTWEGPGAEAFF
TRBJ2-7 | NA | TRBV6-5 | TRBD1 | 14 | TGTGCCAGCAGTTACCGGACAGGTCTCAACGAGCAGTACTTC | CASSYRTGLNEQYF
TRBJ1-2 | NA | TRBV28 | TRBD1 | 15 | TGTGCCAGCAGTCCGTGGACAGGGGGCGCCTATGGCTACACCTTC | CASSPWTGGAYGYTF
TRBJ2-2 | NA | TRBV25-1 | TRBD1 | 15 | TGTGCCAGCAGTGAGCCAGGGGGCAGGGGCGGGGAGCTGTTTTTT | CASSEPGGRGGELFF
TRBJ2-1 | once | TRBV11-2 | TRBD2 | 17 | TGTGCCAGCAGCTGGCCGGAGTCTAGCGGGCCCGCCAATGAGCAGTTCTTC | CASSWPESSGPANEQFF